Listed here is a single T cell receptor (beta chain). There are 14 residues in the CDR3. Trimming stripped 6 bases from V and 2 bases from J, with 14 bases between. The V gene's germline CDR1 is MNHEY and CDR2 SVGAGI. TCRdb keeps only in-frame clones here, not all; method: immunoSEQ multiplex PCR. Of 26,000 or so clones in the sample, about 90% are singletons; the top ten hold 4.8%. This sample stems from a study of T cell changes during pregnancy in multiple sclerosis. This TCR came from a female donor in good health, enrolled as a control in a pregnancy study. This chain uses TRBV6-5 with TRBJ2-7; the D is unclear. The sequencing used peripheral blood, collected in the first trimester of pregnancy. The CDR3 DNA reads TGTGCCAGCAGCCTCCTAAGAAGCCCCTACGAGCAGTACTTC. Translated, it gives CASSLLRSPYEQYF.